This TCR beta chain derives from a study of regulatory T cells in long-lasting Graves disease. Across the whole study: With positive TSH receptor antibodies and over 5 years of antithyroid drugs, Graves' disease was considered persistent.

Libraries of TCR beta came from iRepertoire HTBI primers plus Arm-PCR of CDR3 regions. TCRdb re-called the multiplex PCR reads with MiXCR, one entry per CDR3 protein. The data contain roughly 500,000 distinct CDR3 sequences, around 21% of them seen just once; the ten biggest clones take up 7% to 9.5%. Time point: persistent/refractory GD, antithyroid drugs over 5 years with positive TRAb. From PBMCs, RNA was extracted and then used to make the TCR library. The table lists this clonotype with a few counts. The sample here was peripheral blood mononuclear cells (PBMCs), taken when the disease was refractory, from a patient treated with antithyroid drugs. This receptor was identified in a female donor with Graves disease.

The CDR3 loop reads CASSYPAGEVQETQYF. CDR3 DNA sequence: TGTGCCAGCAGTTACCCAGCGGGAGAAGTACAAGAGACCCAGTACTTC. This sequence joins TRBV6-2 or TRBV6-3 and TRBJ2-5; 8 bases line up with TRBD2. The germline V gene has CDR1 MNHEY and CDR2 SVGEGT. Trimming removed 2 bases from V and 2 bases from J; junction bases left unmatched: 7. This CDR3 is 16 amino acids long.